The source of this TCR beta chain is a study of long-term antiretroviral therapy in people with HIV. Background on the study: About a decade before 2015, the earliest samples were taken when ART was typically delayed.

Findings of the study overall: ART was followed by higher diversity that remained below transplant donor controls.

Germline CDR1 and CDR2: SGHNT and YYREEE (reference sequence). Trimming at V came to 3 bases and at J to 5 bases, leaving 4 bases not matched to a gene. The CDR3 extends over 15 amino acids. A v3.0 immunoSEQ assay was performed at survey level. Sequencing had a target that covered roughly 40,000-55,000 T-cell genomes per sample. Clones were read by immunoSEQ multiplex PCR, and TCRdb kept only the in-frame ones, dropping some. The sample yields about 43,000 clones, 86% seen once. Before they underwent DNA extraction, samples held roughly 0.9-11 million cryopreserved PBMC. With regard to this clone: Its antigen is not known.

Sequencing used unsorted PBMCs, obtained 0.1 years before starting antiretroviral therapy. The J gene is TRBJ2-5, the V gene TRBV5-4, with 13 bases that match TRBD2. The TCR was taken from a woman in her fifties or sixties with HIV. This CDR3 reads CASSSRLAGGETQYF. The DNA for the CDR3 is TGTGCCAGCAGCTCGAGACTAGCGGGGGGTGAGACCCAGTACTTC.